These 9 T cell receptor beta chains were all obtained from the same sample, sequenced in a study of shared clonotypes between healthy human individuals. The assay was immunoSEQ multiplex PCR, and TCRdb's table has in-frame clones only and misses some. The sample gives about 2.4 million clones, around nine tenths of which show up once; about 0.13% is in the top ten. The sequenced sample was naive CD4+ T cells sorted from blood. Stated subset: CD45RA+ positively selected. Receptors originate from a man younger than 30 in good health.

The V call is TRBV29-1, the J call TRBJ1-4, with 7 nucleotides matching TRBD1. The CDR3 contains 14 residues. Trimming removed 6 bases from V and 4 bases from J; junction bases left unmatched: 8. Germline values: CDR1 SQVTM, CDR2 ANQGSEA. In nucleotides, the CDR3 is TGCAGCGTCCGCCTCGGGACAGTTAATGAAAAACTGTTTTTT. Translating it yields CSVRLGTVNEKLFF.

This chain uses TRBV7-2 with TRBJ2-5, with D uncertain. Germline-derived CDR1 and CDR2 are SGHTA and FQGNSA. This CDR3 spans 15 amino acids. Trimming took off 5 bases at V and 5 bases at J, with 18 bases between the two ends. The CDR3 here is CASSPFPAVGETQYF. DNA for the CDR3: TGTGCCAGCAGCCCCTTTCCCGCGGTGGGGGAGACCCAGTACTTC.

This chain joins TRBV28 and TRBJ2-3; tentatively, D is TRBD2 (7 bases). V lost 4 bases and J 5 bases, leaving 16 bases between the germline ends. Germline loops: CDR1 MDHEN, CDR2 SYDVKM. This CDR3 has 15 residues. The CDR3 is CASSSRGGGLDTQYF. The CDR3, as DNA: TGTGCCAGCAGTTCACGGGGCGGGGGCTTAGATACGCAGTATTTT.

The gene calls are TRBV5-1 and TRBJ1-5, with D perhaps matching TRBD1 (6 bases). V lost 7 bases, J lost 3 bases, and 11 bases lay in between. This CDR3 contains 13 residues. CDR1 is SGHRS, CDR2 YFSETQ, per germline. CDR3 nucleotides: TGCGCCAGCGCCCCAGGGGTCAATCAGCCCCAGCATTTT. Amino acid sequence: CASAPGVNQPQHF.

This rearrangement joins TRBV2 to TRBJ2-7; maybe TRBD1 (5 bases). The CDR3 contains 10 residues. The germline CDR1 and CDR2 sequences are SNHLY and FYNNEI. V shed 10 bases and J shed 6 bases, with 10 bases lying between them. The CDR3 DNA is TGTGCCACCCAGACAGCCGAGCAGTACTTC. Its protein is CATQTAEQYF.

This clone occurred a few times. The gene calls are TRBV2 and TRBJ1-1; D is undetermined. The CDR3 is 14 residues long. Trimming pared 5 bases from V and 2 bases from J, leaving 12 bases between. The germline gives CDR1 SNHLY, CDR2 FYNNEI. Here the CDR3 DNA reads TGTGCCAGCAGTTGGCGGGGAGATAACACTGAAGCTTTCTTT. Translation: CASSWRGDNTEAFF.

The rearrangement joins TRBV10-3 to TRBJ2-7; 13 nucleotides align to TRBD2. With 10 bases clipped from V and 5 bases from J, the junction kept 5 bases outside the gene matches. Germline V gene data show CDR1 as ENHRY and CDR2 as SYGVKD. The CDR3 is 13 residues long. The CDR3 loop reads CATSGTSGNEQYF. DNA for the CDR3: TGTGCCACCTCCGGGACTAGCGGGAACGAGCAGTACTTC.

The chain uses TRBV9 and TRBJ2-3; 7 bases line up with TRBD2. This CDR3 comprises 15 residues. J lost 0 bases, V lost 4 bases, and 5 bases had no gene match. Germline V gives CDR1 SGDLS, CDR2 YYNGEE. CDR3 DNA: TGTGCCAGCAGCAGGGAGGGGAGAAGCACAGATACGCAGTATTTT. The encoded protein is CASSREGRSTDTQYF.

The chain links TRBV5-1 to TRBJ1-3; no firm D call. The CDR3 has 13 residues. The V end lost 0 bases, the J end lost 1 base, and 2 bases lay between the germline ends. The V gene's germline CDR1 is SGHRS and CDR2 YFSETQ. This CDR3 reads CASSLESGNTIYF. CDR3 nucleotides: TGCGCCAGCAGCTTGGAGTCTGGAAACACCATATATTTT.